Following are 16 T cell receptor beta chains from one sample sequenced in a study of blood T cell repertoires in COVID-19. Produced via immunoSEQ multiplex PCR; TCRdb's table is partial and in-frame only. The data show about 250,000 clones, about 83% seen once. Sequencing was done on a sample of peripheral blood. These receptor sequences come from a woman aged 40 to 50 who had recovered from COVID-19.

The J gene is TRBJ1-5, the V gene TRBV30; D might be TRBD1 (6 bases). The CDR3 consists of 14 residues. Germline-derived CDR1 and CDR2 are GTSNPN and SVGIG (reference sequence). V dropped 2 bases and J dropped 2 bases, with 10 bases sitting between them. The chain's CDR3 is CAWSTGTRNQPQHF. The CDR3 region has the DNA TGTGCCTGGAGTACAGGGACGCGCAATCAGCCCCAGCATTTT. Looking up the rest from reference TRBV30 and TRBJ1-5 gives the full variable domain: SQTIHQWPATLVQPVGSPLSLECTVEGTSNPNLYWYRQAAGRGLQLLFYSVGIGQISSEVPQNLSASRPQDRQFILSSKKLLLSDSGFYLCAWSTGTRNQPQHFGDGTRLSIL.

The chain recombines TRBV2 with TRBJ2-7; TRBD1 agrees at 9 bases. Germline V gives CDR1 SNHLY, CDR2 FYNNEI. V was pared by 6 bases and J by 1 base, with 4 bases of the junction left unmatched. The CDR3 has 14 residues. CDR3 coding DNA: TGTGCCAGCAGATGGGACAGGGCATCCTACGAGCAGTACTTC. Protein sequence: CASRWDRASYEQYF.

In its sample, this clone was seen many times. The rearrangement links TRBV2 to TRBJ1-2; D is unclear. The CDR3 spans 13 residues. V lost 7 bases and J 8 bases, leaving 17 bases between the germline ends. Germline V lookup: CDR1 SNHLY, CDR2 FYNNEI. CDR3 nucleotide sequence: TGTGCCAGCAATTTTGAAGCGGCCTCGGGCTACACCTTC. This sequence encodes CASNFEAASGYTF.

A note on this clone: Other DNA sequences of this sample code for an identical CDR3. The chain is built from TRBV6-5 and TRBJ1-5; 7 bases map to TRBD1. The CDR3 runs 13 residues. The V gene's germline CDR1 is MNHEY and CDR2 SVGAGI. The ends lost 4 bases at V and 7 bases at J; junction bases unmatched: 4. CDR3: CASSSTGDQPQHF. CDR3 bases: TGTGCCAGCAGTTCCACAGGGGACCAGCCCCAGCATTTT.

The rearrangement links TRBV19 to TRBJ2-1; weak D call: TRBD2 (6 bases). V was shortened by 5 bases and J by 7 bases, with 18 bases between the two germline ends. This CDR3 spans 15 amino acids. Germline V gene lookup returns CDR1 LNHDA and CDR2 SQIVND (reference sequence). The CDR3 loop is CASSFGGAWGNEQFF. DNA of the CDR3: TGTGCCAGTAGTTTTGGCGGGGCCTGGGGTAATGAGCAGTTCTTC.

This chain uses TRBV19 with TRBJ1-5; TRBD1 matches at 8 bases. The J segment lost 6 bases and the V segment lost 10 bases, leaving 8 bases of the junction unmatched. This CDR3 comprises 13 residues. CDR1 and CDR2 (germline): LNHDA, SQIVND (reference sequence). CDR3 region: CATRGLSGQPQHF. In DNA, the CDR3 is TGTGCCACCAGGGGGCTCAGCGGTCAGCCCCAGCATTTT.

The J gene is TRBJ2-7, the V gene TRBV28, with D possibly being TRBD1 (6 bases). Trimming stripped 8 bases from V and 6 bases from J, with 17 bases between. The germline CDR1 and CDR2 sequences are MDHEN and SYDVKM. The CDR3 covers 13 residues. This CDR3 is CASRRQVVSEQYF. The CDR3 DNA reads TGTGCCAGCCGCAGACAGGTCGTTTCCGAGCAGTACTTC.

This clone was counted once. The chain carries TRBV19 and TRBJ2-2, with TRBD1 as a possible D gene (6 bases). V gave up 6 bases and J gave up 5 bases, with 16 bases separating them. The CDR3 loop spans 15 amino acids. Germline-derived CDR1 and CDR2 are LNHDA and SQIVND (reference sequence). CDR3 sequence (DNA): TGTGCCAGTAGCCCCGACAGGAGGTGGACCGGGGAGCTGTTTTTT. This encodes CASSPDRRWTGELFF.

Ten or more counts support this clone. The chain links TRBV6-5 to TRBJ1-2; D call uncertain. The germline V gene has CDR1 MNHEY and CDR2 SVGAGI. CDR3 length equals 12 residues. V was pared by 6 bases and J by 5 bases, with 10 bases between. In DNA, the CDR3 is TGTGCCAGCAGAAAGACAAATTATGGCTACACCTTC. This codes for CASRKTNYGYTF.

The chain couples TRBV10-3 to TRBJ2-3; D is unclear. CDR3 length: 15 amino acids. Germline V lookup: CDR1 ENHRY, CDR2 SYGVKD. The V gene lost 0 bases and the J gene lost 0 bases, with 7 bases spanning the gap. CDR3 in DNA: TGTGCCATCAGTGAGTCTCTAGACAGCACAGATACGCAGTATTTT. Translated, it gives CAISESLDSTDTQYF.

CDR3 in amino acids: CATFTGYNSPLHF. The CDR3 nucleotides read TGTGCCACCTTCACAGGGTATAATTCACCCCTCCACTTT. The chain links TRBV28 to TRBJ1-6; tentative D call: TRBD1 (6 bases). The germline V gene has CDR1 MDHEN and CDR2 SYDVKM. The V end was cut by 10 bases, the J end by 4 bases, with 11 bases between. The CDR3 has 13 residues.

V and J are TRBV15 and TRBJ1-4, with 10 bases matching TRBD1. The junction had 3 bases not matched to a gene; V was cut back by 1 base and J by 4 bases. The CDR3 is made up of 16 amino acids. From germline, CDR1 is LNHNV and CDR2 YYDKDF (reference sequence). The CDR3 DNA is TGTGCCACCAGCAGAGTGTGGGACAGGGGTAATGAAAAACTGTTTTTT. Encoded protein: CATSRVWDRGNEKLFF.

The CDR3 here is CASSLTGARYGYTF. CDR3 DNA sequence: TGTGCCAGCAGCCTGACAGGGGCGCGGTATGGCTACACCTTC. J is TRBJ1-2 and V is TRBV27; 8 bases are shared with TRBD1. This CDR3 comprises 14 residues. The V segment lost 6 bases and the J segment 5 bases; nucleotides outside the gene matches: 8. CDR1 is MNHEY, CDR2 SMNVEV, per germline (reference sequence).

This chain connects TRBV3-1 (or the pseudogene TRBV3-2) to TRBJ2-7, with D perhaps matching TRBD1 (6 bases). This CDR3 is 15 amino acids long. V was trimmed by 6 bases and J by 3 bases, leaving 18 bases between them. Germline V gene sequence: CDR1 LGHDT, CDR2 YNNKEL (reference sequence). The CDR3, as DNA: TGTGCCAGCAGATCGACTTGGACAGCGGACTACGAGCAGTACTTC. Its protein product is CASRSTWTADYEQYF.

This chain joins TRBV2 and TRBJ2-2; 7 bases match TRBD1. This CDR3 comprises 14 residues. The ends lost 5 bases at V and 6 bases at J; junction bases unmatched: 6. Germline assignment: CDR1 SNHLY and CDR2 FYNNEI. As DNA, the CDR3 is TGTGCCAGCAGTAGACAGGGTGTGGCCGGGGAGCTGTTTTTT. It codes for CASSRQGVAGELFF.

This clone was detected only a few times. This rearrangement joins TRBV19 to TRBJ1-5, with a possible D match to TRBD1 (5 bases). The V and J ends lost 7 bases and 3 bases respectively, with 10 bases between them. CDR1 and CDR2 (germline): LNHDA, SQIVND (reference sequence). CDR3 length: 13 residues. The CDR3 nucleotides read TGTGCCAGTACGTCAGGGAACAATCAGCCCCAGCATTTT. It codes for CASTSGNNQPQHF. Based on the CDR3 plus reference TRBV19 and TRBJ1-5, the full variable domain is DGGITQSPKYLFRKEGQNVTLSCEQNLNHDAMYWYRQDPGQGLRLIYYSQIVNDFQKGDIAEGYSVSREKKESFPLTVTSAQKNPTAFYLCASTSGNNQPQHFGDGTRLSIL.